The TCR beta chain described here comes from a study of monozygotic twins with inflammatory bowel disease. The CDR3 covers 17 residues. Germline loops: CDR1 MNHNS, CDR2 SASEGT. Study findings and constraints: Any single strong signal or clonotype tied to IBD lacked support. Discrimination among different T cell subtypes was not achievable.

Whole blood that had not undergone T cell sorting provided the isolated total RNA. cDNA was produced in eight separate reactions per sample. TCRdb re-called the 5' RACE reads and catalogs CDR3 proteins one per entry, DNA excluded. The sample table sets out a few hundred thousand distinct CDR3 sequences. Regarding this clonotype: Its antigen is as yet unknown.

The gene calls are TRBV6-1 and TRBJ1-5; absent DNA, TCRdb's TRBD1 call cannot be checked. This TCR was recovered from a human donor with ulcerative colitis or Crohn's disease, or a healthy co-twin of an affected twin (not recorded which). The sample consisted of blood. CDR3 region: CASSKAGTAYSNQPQHF.